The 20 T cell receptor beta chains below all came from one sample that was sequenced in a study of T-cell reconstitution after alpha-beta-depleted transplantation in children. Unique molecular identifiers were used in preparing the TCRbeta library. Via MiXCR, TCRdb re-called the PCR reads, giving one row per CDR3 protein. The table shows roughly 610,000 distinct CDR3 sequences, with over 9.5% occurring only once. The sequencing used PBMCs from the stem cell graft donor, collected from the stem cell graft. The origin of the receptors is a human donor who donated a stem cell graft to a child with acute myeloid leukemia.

CDR3 nucleotide sequence: TGTGCCAGCAGCGGAAGCTCTACAGAGACCCAGTACTTC. This codes for CASSGSSTETQYF. The gene calls are TRBV7-3 and TRBJ2-5; D ambiguous. The V gene lost 5 bases and the J gene lost 4 bases, with 11 bases spanning the gap. The CDR3 runs 13 residues. Germline V lookup: CDR1 SGHTA, CDR2 FQGTGA.

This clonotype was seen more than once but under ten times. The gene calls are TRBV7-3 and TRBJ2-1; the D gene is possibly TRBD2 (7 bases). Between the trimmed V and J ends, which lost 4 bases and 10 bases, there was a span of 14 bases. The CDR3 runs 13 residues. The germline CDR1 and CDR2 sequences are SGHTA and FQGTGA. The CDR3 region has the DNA TGTGCCAGCAGCTCAACCGGGGGGCCCGAGCAGTTCTTC. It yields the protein CASSSTGGPEQFF.

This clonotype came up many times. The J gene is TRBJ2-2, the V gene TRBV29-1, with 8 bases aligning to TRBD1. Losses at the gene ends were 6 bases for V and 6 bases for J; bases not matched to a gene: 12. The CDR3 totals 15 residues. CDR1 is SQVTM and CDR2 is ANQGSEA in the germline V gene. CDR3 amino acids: CSVRTGSRRAGELFF. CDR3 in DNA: TGCAGCGTAAGGACAGGGTCTAGGAGAGCCGGGGAGCTGTTTTTT.

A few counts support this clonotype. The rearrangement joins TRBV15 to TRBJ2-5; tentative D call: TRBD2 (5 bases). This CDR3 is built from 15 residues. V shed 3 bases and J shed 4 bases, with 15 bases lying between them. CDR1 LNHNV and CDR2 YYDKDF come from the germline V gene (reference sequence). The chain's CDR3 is CATSRRSGSGETQYF. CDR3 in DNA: TGTGCCACCAGCAGGAGGTCGGGGAGCGGAGAGACCCAGTACTTC.

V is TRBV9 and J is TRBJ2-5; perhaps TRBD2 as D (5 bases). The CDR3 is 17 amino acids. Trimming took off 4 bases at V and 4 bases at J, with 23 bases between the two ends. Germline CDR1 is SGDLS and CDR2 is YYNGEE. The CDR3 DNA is TGTGCCAGCAGCCCCGTTAGGGAGTGGATCGAGCGAGAGACCCAGTACTTC. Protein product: CASSPVREWIERETQYF. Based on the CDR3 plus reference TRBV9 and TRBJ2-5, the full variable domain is DSGVTQTPKHLITATGQRVTLRCSPRSGDLSVYWYQQSLDQGLQFLIQYYNGEERAKGNILERFSAQQFPDLHSELNLSSLELGDSALYFCASSPVREWIERETQYFGPGTRLLVL.

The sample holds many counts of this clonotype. This CDR3 reads CSARDPQGDYTDTQYF. For the CDR3, the DNA is TGCAGTGCTAGAGACCCACAGGGGGACTACACAGATACGCAGTATTTT. The chain recombines TRBV20-1 with TRBJ2-3, with a tentative D call TRBD1 (8 bases). CDR1 and CDR2 (germline): DFQATT, SNEGSKA (reference sequence). Trimming shortened V by 0 bases and J by 2 bases, and 15 bases separated the two germline ends. The CDR3 covers 16 residues.

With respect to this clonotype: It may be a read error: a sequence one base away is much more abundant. CDR3 region: CSARGLAGGRTDTQFF. DNA for the CDR3: TGCAGTGCCCGTGGACTAGCGGGAGGTCGGACAGATACGCAGTTTTTT. The chain couples TRBV20-1 to TRBJ2-3, with 14 bases that match TRBD2. Looked up from germline, CDR1 is DFQATT and CDR2 is SNEGSKA (reference sequence). CDR3 length: 16 amino acids.

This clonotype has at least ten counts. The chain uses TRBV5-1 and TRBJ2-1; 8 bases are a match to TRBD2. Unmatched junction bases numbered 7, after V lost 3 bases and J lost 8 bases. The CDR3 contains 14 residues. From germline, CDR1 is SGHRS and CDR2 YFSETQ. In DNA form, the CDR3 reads TGCGCCAGCAGCTATGGACTAGCTATTTATGAGCAGTTCTTC. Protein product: CASSYGLAIYEQFF.

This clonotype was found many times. The CDR3 protein is CASSLGSVRYNEQFF. DNA of the CDR3: TGTGCCAGCAGCCTTGGAAGCGTTCGGTACAATGAGCAGTTCTTC. The J gene is TRBJ2-1, the V gene TRBV27; D is uncertain. The CDR3 runs to 15 residues. Germline CDR1 and CDR2: MNHEY and SMNVEV (reference sequence). Trimming removed 6 bases from V and 4 bases from J, with 16 bases in between.

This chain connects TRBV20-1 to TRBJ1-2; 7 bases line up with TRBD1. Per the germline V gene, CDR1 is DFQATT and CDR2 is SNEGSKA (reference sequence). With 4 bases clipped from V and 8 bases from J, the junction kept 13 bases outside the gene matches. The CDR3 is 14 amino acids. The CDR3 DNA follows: TGCAGTGCTACAGTGACAGGGACCTGGCTGGGCTACACCTTC. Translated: CSATVTGTWLGYTF.

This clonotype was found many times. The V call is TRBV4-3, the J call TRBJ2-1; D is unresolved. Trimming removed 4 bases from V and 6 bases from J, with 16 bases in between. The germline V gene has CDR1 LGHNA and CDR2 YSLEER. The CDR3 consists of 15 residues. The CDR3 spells CASSPELLVRNEQFF. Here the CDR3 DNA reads TGCGCCAGCAGCCCGGAACTGCTGGTGCGCAATGAGCAGTTCTTC.

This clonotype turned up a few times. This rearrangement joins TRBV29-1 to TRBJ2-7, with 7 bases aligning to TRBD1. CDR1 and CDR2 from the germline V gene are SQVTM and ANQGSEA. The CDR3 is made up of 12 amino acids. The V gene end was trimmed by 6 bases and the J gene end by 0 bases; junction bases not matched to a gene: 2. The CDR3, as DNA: TGCAGCGTAGGGACAGACTCCTACGAGCAGTACTTC. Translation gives CSVGTDSYEQYF.

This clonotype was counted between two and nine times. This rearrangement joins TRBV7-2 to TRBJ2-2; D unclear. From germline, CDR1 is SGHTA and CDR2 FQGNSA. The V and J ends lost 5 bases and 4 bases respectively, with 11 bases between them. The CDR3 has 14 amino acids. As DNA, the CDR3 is TGTGCCAGCAGCGGGTATCGAGCCACCGGGGAGCTGTTTTTT. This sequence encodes CASSGYRATGELFF. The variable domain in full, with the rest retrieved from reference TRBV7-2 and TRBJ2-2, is GAGVSQSPSNKVTEKGKDVELRCDPISGHTALYWYRQSLGQGLEFLIYFQGNSAPDKSGLPSDRFSAERTGGSVSTLTIQRTQQEDSAVYLCASSGYRATGELFFGEGSRLTVL.

The CDR3 nucleotides read TGTGCCCGCTCCTCAGGCACTGAAGCTTTCTTT. This encodes CARSSGTEAFF. The rearrangement links TRBV28 to TRBJ1-1; D is uncertain. Looked up from germline, CDR1 is MDHEN and CDR2 is SYDVKM. The CDR3 has 11 amino acids. V gave up 11 bases and J gave up 4 bases, with 11 bases separating them.

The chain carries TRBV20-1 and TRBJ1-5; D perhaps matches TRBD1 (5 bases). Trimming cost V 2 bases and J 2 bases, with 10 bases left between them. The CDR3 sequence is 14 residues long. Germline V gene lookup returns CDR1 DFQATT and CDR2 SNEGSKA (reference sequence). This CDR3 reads CSARYGGGNQPQHF. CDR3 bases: TGCAGTGCTAGATATGGGGGGGGCAATCAGCCCCAGCATTTT.

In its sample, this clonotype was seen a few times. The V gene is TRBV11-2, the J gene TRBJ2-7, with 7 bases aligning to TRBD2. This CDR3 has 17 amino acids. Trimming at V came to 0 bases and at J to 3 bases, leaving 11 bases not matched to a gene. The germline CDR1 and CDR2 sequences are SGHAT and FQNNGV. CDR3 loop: CASSLELRTRIIYEQYF. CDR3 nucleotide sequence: TGTGCCAGCAGCTTAGAGTTGAGGACTAGAATCATCTACGAGCAGTACTTC.

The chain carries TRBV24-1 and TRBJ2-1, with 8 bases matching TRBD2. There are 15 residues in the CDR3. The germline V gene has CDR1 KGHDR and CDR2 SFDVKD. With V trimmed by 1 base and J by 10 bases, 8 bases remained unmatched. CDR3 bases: TGTGCCACCAGTGATTTAGCTGTTGGCGGGGGGGAGCAGTTCTTC. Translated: CATSDLAVGGGEQFF.

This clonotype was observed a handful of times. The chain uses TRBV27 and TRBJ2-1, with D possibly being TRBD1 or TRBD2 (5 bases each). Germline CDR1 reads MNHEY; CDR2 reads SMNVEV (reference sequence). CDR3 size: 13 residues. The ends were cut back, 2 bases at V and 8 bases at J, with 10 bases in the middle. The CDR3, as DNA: TGTGCCAGCAGTTTAGGGGGTATGCATGAGCAGTTCTTC. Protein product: CASSLGGMHEQFF.

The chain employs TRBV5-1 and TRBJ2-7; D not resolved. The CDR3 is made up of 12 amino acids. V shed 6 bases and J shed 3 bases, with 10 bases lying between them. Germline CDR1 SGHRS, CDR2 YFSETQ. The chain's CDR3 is CASTSERYEQYF. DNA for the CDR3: TGCGCCAGCACAAGCGAGCGCTACGAGCAGTACTTC.

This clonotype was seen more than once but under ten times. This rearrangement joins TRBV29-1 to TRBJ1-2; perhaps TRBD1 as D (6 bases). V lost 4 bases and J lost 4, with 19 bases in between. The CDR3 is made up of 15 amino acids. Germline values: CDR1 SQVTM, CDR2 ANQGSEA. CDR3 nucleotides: TGCAGCGTTGGGGGGGCGGGAGACAGGCCCTATGGCTACACCTTC. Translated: CSVGGAGDRPYGYTF.